The present T cell receptor beta chain was sequenced within a study of T cell clonotyping in hematopoietic cell transplantation (TCRdb year 2021). Study-level background: A total of 135 blood samples were collected in the study from 35 consecutive transplant recipients and their related donors. Patient recruitment ran from 2015 to early 2017, and follow-up continued until late 2020 or death. Results and caveats for the whole study, not just this receptor: Only a small fraction of recipient repertoires overlapped donor repertoires, with over 97% appearing de novo at the given depth. The sample size was limited, and because cells were not sorted, the contributions of CD4 and CD8 repertoires could not be separated. After transplant, TCR diversity in recipients dropped, and pathologically expanded clonotypes climbed progressively between day 30 and day 180. Broader posttransplant TCR repertoire diversity was predicted by donor and pretransplant recipient Inverse Simpson Index values.

The time point label, as the study defines it: 100 days after allo-HCT. Blood samples were obtained from recipients approximately 28 days before transplant and at days 30, 100 and 180 after transplant. Nuclei Lysis Solution was used to extract genomic DNA from fresh or cryopreserved unfractionated peripheral blood mononuclear cells. V has 2 bases trimmed and J has 6 bases trimmed; junction bases matching no gene number 5. From the cysteine through the phenylalanine, the CDR3 covers 14 amino acids. The sequence is cut down to CDR3 DNA, 42 bases in frame from base 1. CDR1 and CDR2 (MNHNY, SVGAGI) derive from the germline V gene (reference sequence). With respect to this clone: Its antigen is currently not known. Nothing much larger sits one base from this clone, and base qualities are not available.

With the immunoSEQ assay, which is a bias-controlled multiplex PCR relying on V- and J-specific primers, TCR beta CDR3 regions were amplified from genomic DNA. In a second PCR step, the CDR3 amplicons were tagged with a proprietary barcode plus Illumina adapter sequences. An Illumina MiSeq instrument was used to sequence the CDR3 libraries. The published analysis was carried out like this. immunoSEQ Analyzer 3.0 was used for export and quality control, with R Bioconductor and Immunarch used for downstream analyses. Only productive rearrangements in the normalized downsampled data set were used to calculate repertoire metrics. In the normalized cohort, a clonotype counted as pathologically expanded if the clonotype was larger than 5 templates. The Inverse Simpson Index was used to measure repertoire diversity. To capture all clonotypes, the CMV-specificity analyses were run on the non-normalized data set. TCRdb obtained this table from immuneACCESS and retained in-frame rearrangements with V and J assigned. These tables miss some clones; where compared with another copy, unresolved V genes account for less than half of the shortfall, and the remainder is unexplained. For V, J and clone size, that table is used; D and trimming come from the DNA. Across this sample there are about 6,200 clones, with about 77% seen only once. The top ten clones comprise 30% to 35% of the sample.

The clonotype originates from a female patient aged 30 to 40 who had an allogeneic stem cell transplant, so the T cells may come from the graft donor. Some clones in this sample may be carry-over from other donors' samples. The V gene is TRBV6-6 and the J gene is TRBJ2-7, with 9 bases matching TRBD1. The specimen comprised PBMCs, sampled 100 days after allogeneic stem cell transplant. The CDR3 region reads CASSYGSQGAEQYF. The DNA sequence is as follows: TGTGCCAGCAGTTACGGGTCACAGGGGGCCGAGCAGTACTTC.